The 10 T cell receptor beta chains below all came from one sample that was sequenced in a study of T cells expressing NK-cell markers. No DNA is given; TCRdb re-called the 5' RACE reads and lists each CDR3 protein once. This table lists over 120,000 distinct CDR3 sequences. The sequencing input was blood T cells: a sorted CD56 or NKG2C T cell subset, CD4+ or CD8+ T cells, or bulk PBMC T cells (not recorded which). Receptor source: a man between 18 and 29 years old in good health.

The genes are TRBV27 and TRBJ2-7; checking the TCRdb D call of TRBD1 is not possible without DNA. The CDR3 is 14 amino acids. Germline-derived CDR1 and CDR2 are MNHEY and SMNVEV (reference sequence). The chain's CDR3 is CASSLRGDTYEQYF.

The rearrangement uses TRBV27 and TRBJ2-2; TCRdb reports TRBD2, a call that lacks DNA to check it against. Germline lookup yields CDR1 MNHEY and CDR2 SMNVEV (reference sequence). There are 13 residues in the CDR3. The CDR3 spells CASGPGGTGELFF.

The J gene is TRBJ2-7, the V gene TRBV6-5; TCRdb names TRBD1, which stays unverified in the absence of DNA. CDR3 length: 16 residues. Germline CDR1 reads MNHEY; CDR2 reads SVGAGI. This CDR3 reads CASSYSGGTGNDEQYF.

V usage is TRBV7-2 and J usage is TRBJ2-7; TCRdb picks TRBD2, but there is no DNA to check that call. In germline, CDR1 is SGHTA, CDR2 FQGNSA. The CDR3 loop spans 17 amino acids. The CDR3 protein is CASKLDFRHIYSYEQYF.

The rearrangement joins TRBV29-1 to TRBJ2-3; TCRdb gives TRBD2 as the D gene, but with no DNA this cannot be confirmed. The germline CDR1 and CDR2 sequences are SQVTM and ANQGSEA. The CDR3 sequence is 15 residues long. This chain's CDR3 is CSVVTGREYTDTQYF.

The chain uses TRBV6-2 or TRBV6-3 and TRBJ2-1; TCRdb reports TRBD2, a call that lacks DNA to check it against. Germline assignment: CDR1 MNHEY and CDR2 SVGEGT. CDR3 length: 12 residues. The CDR3 sequence: CASEGEDYEQFF.

V and J are TRBV5-1 and TRBJ2-1; TCRdb proposes TRBD2, but this gene call is untestable without DNA. The CDR3 has 14 amino acids. Germline CDR1 and CDR2: SGHRS and YFSETQ. The CDR3 sequence: CASSLGGLAGVGFF.

This chain joins TRBV24-1 and TRBJ2-1; TCRdb's D call, TRBD2, is unchecked because there is no DNA. The CDR3 extends over 13 amino acids. CDR1 is KGHDR and CDR2 is SFDVKD in the germline V gene. The CDR3 spells CATRDSRYNEQFF.

The rearrangement uses TRBV24-1 and TRBJ2-1. CDR3 size: 14 residues. Germline CDR1 KGHDR, CDR2 SFDVKD. CDR3 sequence reads: CATSDLTGTNEQFF.

The chain carries TRBV7-9 and TRBJ1-4; as DNA is missing, the TRBD1 call by TCRdb cannot be tested. Germline assignment: CDR1 SEHNR and CDR2 FQNEAQ (reference sequence). The length of the CDR3 is 15 residues. CDR3 protein: CATTNPREKVEKLFF.